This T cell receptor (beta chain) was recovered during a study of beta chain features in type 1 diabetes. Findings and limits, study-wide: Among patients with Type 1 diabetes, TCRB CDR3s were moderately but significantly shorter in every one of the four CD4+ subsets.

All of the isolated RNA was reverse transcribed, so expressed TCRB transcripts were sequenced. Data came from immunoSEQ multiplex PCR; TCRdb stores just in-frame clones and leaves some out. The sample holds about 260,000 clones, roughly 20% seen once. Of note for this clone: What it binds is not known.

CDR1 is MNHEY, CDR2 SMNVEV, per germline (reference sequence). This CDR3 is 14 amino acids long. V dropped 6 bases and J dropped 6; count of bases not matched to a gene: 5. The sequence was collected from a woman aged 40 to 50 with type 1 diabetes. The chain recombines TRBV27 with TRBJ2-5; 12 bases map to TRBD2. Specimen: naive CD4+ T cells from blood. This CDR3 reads CASRPSGGAQTQYF. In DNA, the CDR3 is TGTGCCAGCAGGCCTAGCGGGGGGGCACAGACCCAGTACTTC.